Listed here is a single TCR beta chain. Antigen unknown. These data belong to a study of beta chain features in type 1 diabetes. Every bit of the isolated RNA underwent reverse transcription, so sequencing read expressed TCRB transcripts. Profiled with immunoSEQ multiplex PCR; TCRdb holds only in-frame clones, not every one. The table includes fewer than 550,000 clones, about 10% detected once. Whole-study results and caveats: Reduced insertions and increased deletions marked VDJ junctions in type 1 diabetes patients.

Germline CDR1 reads SGHRS; CDR2 reads YFSETQ. The CDR3 has 13 amino acids. The V end was cut by 0 bases, the J end by 4 bases, with 8 bases between. The sequence was obtained from a woman aged 18-35 years in good health. The chain has TRBV5-1 and TRBJ2-7, with no clear D. The sample taken for sequencing was naive CD4+ T cells from blood. CDR3 in DNA: TGCGCCAGCAGCTTGGGAGACGGATACGAGCAGTACGTC. Its translation: CASSLGDGYEQYV.